These 30 T cell receptor beta chains share one sample of origin, sequenced in a study of cytomegalovirus exposure and HLA in healthy donors. Primers: 60 Vbeta forward and 13 Jbeta reverse. Data came from immunoSEQ multiplex PCR; TCRdb stores just in-frame clones and leaves some out. The table records about 130,000 clones, 70% to 85% of them present only once. The material sequenced was PBMCs. The source of these receptors is a man aged 40-50 years in good health and CMV-seropositive.

This clone was counted only a few times. This chain connects TRBV7-9 to TRBJ1-5, with D perhaps matching TRBD1 (5 bases). V lost 4 bases and J lost 2, with 15 bases in between. Looked up from germline, CDR1 is SEHNR and CDR2 is FQNEAQ (reference sequence). CDR3 length equals 16 residues. Written as DNA, the CDR3 is TGTGCCAGCAGCTCCCATAGGGGCACTGGCAATCAGCCCCAGCATTTT. Translated, it gives CASSSHRGTGNQPQHF.

The chain uses TRBV4-2 and TRBJ1-2; 10 positions agree with TRBD1. Germline CDR1 reads LGHNA; CDR2 reads YNFKEQ. Losses at the gene ends were 4 bases for V and 6 bases for J; bases not matched to a gene: 11. The CDR3 is made up of 16 amino acids. CDR3 nucleotide sequence: TGTGCCAGCAGCCGCCCGACAGGGGGCTCCTCGGATGGCTACACCTTC. Residues: CASSRPTGGSSDGYTF.

This clone was observed a handful of times. The chain recombines TRBV6-1 with TRBJ1-3, with 9 bases matching TRBD1. Germline lookup yields CDR1 MNHNS and CDR2 SASEGT. This CDR3 contains 14 residues. Unmatched junction bases numbered 2, after V lost 6 bases and J lost 2 bases. The DNA of the CDR3 is TGTGCCAGCAGACAGGGGGCCACTGGAAACACCATATATTTT. Amino acids: CASRQGATGNTIYF.

This sequence joins TRBV6-1 and TRBJ2-3; possible D gene TRBD2, 5 bases. CDR3 size: 15 residues. Germline CDR1 MNHNS, CDR2 SASEGT. V lost 1 base and J 2 bases, leaving 10 bases between the germline ends. The CDR3 sequence: CASSEGGDPTDTQYF. Written as DNA, the CDR3 is TGTGCCAGCAGTGAAGGGGGAGACCCCACAGATACGCAGTATTTT.

The chain carries TRBV27 and TRBJ2-2; TRBD1 matches at 8 bases. The length of the CDR3 is 16 residues. Trimming cost V 3 bases and J 5 bases; bases outside gene matches: 8. Germline V gives CDR1 MNHEY, CDR2 SMNVEV (reference sequence). The CDR3 DNA reads as TGTGCCAGCAGTTTTCTGGACAGGGCTTGGACCGGGGAGCTGTTTTTT. Translation gives CASSFLDRAWTGELFF.

This clone was counted once. The chain couples TRBV20-1 to TRBJ2-7, with D unresolved. The CDR3 consists of 11 residues. The V gene lost 3 bases and the J gene lost 5 bases, with 8 bases spanning the gap. CDR1 DFQATT and CDR2 SNEGSKA come from the germline V gene (reference sequence). In nucleotides, the CDR3 is TGCAGTGCTAGCACGGTCGACGAGCAGTACTTC. This encodes CSASTVDEQYF.

This chain connects TRBV10-3 to TRBJ2-1; perhaps TRBD2 as D (5 bases). From germline, CDR1 is ENHRY and CDR2 SYGVKD. The ends were cut back, 3 bases at V and 1 base at J, with 7 bases in the middle. This CDR3 has 14 residues. The CDR3 DNA reads as TGTGCCATCAGTGAAGCGGTGTCCTACAATGAGCAGTTCTTC. It translates to CAISEAVSYNEQFF.

The gene calls are TRBV7-6 and TRBJ2-3; perhaps TRBD2 as D (6 bases). The germline gives CDR1 SGHVS, CDR2 FNYEAQ. CDR3 length equals 15 residues. The V and J ends lost 0 bases and 2 bases respectively, with 9 bases between them. This CDR3 reads CASSLAGGSTDTQYF. The CDR3 DNA follows: TGTGCCAGCAGCTTAGCGGGAGGTTCCACAGATACGCAGTATTTT.

This clone came up a few times. V gene TRBV6-5 combines with J gene TRBJ2-7; 7 nucleotides agree with TRBD1. Per the germline V gene, CDR1 is MNHEY and CDR2 is SVGAGI. The CDR3 is made up of 13 amino acids. V lost 7 bases and J lost 0; bases outside the gene matches: 3. In nucleotides, the CDR3 is TGTGCCAGCACCCCAGGGGGCTCCTACGAGCAGTACTTC. As protein: CASTPGGSYEQYF.

This clone was seen a few times. The chain combines TRBV6-1 with TRBJ1-3; D call uncertain. V was trimmed by 4 bases and J by 2 bases, leaving 3 bases between them. Germline-derived CDR1 and CDR2 are MNHNS and SASEGT. CDR3 length equals 12 residues. CDR3 sequence (DNA): TGTGCCAGCAGTGCAACTGGAAACACCATATATTTT. Residues: CASSATGNTIYF.

This clone was counted once. The V and J genes are TRBV7-9 and TRBJ1-1; 8 nucleotides line up with TRBD1. The CDR3 contains 14 residues. Trimming removed 3 bases from V and 7 bases from J; junction bases left unmatched: 7. The germline V gene has CDR1 SEHNR and CDR2 FQNEAQ (reference sequence). This CDR3 is CASSFSTGGSEAFF. The CDR3 bases are TGTGCCAGCAGCTTCTCAACAGGGGGGAGTGAAGCTTTCTTT.

This chain joins TRBV7-9 and TRBJ1-6; maybe TRBD1 (6 bases). Trimming shortened V by 5 bases and J by 10 bases, and 12 bases separated the two germline ends. The germline gives CDR1 SEHNR, CDR2 FQNEAQ (reference sequence). This CDR3 region has 13 residues. The CDR3: CASSRVDSSPLHF. The CDR3 nucleotides read TGTGCCAGCAGCCGGGTGGACAGCTCACCCCTCCACTTT.

V gene TRBV27 combines with J gene TRBJ1-3; a possible D gene is TRBD1 (6 bases). V lost 5 bases and J 1 base, leaving 9 bases between the germline ends. The CDR3 contains 14 residues. CDR1 and CDR2 from the germline V gene are MNHEY and SMNVEV (reference sequence). DNA for the CDR3: TGTGCCAGCAGTCTCAGGGGTTCTGGAAACACCATATATTTT. Its translation is CASSLRGSGNTIYF.

The chain carries TRBV5-1 and TRBJ2-7; a possible D gene is TRBD2 (6 bases). This CDR3 has 15 residues. V lost 0 bases and J lost 2, with 12 bases in between. Germline assignment: CDR1 SGHRS and CDR2 YFSETQ. The chain's CDR3 is CASSLGAGTPYEQYF. The CDR3 DNA sequence: TGCGCCAGCAGCTTGGGCGCCGGGACTCCCTACGAGCAGTACTTC.

The chain uses TRBV11-2 and TRBJ2-3; 7 bases match TRBD1. Losses at the gene ends were 2 bases for V and 5 bases for J; bases not matched to a gene: 4. CDR1 and CDR2 from the germline V gene are SGHAT and FQNNGV. The CDR3 is 14 residues long. CDR3 residues: CASSLIQGLDTQYF. The CDR3 DNA follows: TGTGCCAGCAGCTTAATACAGGGGTTAGATACGCAGTATTTT.

The genes are TRBV6-1 and TRBJ1-5; 9 bases align to TRBD1. V shed 5 bases, J shed 7 bases, and the junction held 6 bases outside the gene matches. The CDR3 runs 14 residues. CDR1 is MNHNS and CDR2 is SASEGT in the germline V gene. Written as DNA, the CDR3 is TGTGCCAGCAGTCTTCGACAGGGGGGCCAGCCCCAGCATTTT. This encodes CASSLRQGGQPQHF.

Only one count was recorded for this clone. The J gene is TRBJ2-1, the V gene TRBV5-8; 7 bases agree with TRBD1. V shed 3 bases and J 0 bases; nucleotides not matched to a gene: 9. CDR3 size: 17 residues. Germline CDR1 SGHTS, CDR2 YDEGEE. The CDR3 DNA reads as TGTGCCAGCAGCTATTACAGGGGAATAAGCTCCTACAATGAGCAGTTCTTC. It translates to CASSYYRGISSYNEQFF.

The rearrangement uses TRBV19 and TRBJ2-3, with 7 bases matching TRBD2. J gave up 2 bases and V 4 bases, and 6 bases lay outside the gene matches. Germline V gene data show CDR1 as LNHDA and CDR2 as SQIVND (reference sequence). The CDR3 runs 15 residues. The chain's CDR3 is CASSTTGGPTDTQYF. The DNA for the CDR3 is TGTGCCAGTAGTACTACGGGAGGTCCCACAGATACGCAGTATTTT.

V gene TRBV2 combines with J gene TRBJ2-5; 9 bases are a match to TRBD1. J was trimmed by 5 bases and V by 8 bases; bases with no gene match: 12. The germline V gene has CDR1 SNHLY and CDR2 FYNNEI. The CDR3 has 15 amino acids. CDR3 sequence (DNA): TGTGCCAGCGGGGGGACAGGGACATGGGCGGAGACCCAGTACTTC. The encoded protein is CASGGTGTWAETQYF.

V gene TRBV9 combines with J gene TRBJ2-7, with D perhaps matching TRBD2 (7 bases). Germline V gene sequence: CDR1 SGDLS, CDR2 YYNGEE. The CDR3 totals 14 residues. V was shortened by 0 bases and J by 3 bases, with 10 bases between the two germline ends. The CDR3 here is CASSVDGGLYEQYF. DNA of the CDR3: TGTGCCAGCAGCGTAGACGGGGGGCTCTACGAGCAGTACTTC.

The rearrangement uses TRBV11-3 and TRBJ1-1; D gene uncertain. V dropped 8 bases and J dropped 1 base, with 11 bases sitting between them. The CDR3 is 13 amino acids. Looked up from germline, CDR1 is SGHNT and CDR2 is YENEEA. This CDR3 reads CASSRSQNTEAFF. The CDR3 DNA sequence: TGTGCCAGCTCCAGGTCACAGAACACTGAAGCTTTCTTT.

This clone was detected only once. This chain uses TRBV6-1 with TRBJ1-2, with D unresolved. Germline V gene data show CDR1 as MNHNS and CDR2 as SASEGT. V was shortened by 1 base and J by 5 bases, with 11 bases between the two germline ends. The CDR3 length is 14 residues. Here the CDR3 reads CASSEDPGGYGYTF. The CDR3 region has the DNA TGTGCCAGCAGTGAAGATCCGGGCGGGTATGGCTACACCTTC.

This rearrangement joins TRBV4-2 to TRBJ2-2, with D possibly matching TRBD1 (6 bases). V lost 4 bases to trimming and J lost 6 bases, with 15 bases between them. The germline CDR1 and CDR2 sequences are LGHNA and YNFKEQ. The CDR3 runs 15 residues. CDR3 region: CASSREPGVAGELFF. The CDR3 DNA reads as TGTGCCAGCAGCCGAGAACCAGGGGTTGCCGGGGAGCTGTTTTTT.

This clone was detected a few times. This sequence joins TRBV27 and TRBJ1-1; TRBD1 matches at 11 bases. V shed 3 bases and J 7 bases; nucleotides not matched to a gene: 1. CDR3 size: 13 residues. Looked up from germline, CDR1 is MNHEY and CDR2 is SMNVEV (reference sequence). The CDR3 DNA is TGTGCCAGCAGTTTCGGGACAGGGGGTGAAGCTTTCTTT. It yields the protein CASSFGTGGEAFF.

This chain joins TRBV6-1 and TRBJ1-4; D is uncertain. CDR1 and CDR2 (germline): MNHNS, SASEGT. The CDR3 has 14 residues. The germline V and J ends were trimmed by 1 base and 9 bases, with 12 bases remaining between them. The CDR3 here is CASSEDFAGKKLFF. CDR3 nucleotide sequence: TGTGCCAGCAGTGAAGACTTCGCCGGGAAAAAACTGTTTTTT.

The V and J genes are TRBV11-2 and TRBJ2-7; TRBD2 agrees at 9 bases. Germline V gene lookup returns CDR1 SGHAT and CDR2 FQNNGV. Trimming removed 2 bases from V and 2 bases from J; junction bases left unmatched: 4. The CDR3 has 15 residues. The CDR3, as DNA: TGTGCCAGCAGCTTATTCGCTAGCGGGACCTACGAGCAGTACTTC. Protein: CASSLFASGTYEQYF.

V is TRBV5-1 and J is TRBJ2-7; 8 bases match TRBD1. Unmatched junction bases numbered 11, after V lost 0 bases and J lost 6 bases. Germline lookup yields CDR1 SGHRS and CDR2 YFSETQ. The CDR3 sequence is 16 residues long. CDR3 in amino acids: CASSLGWGQALGEQYF. In DNA, the CDR3 is TGCGCCAGCAGCTTGGGTTGGGGACAGGCCCTAGGCGAGCAGTACTTC.

V and J are TRBV6-5 and TRBJ1-5; D is undetermined. CDR1 and CDR2 (germline): MNHEY, SVGAGI. This CDR3 spans 13 amino acids. The germline V and J ends were trimmed by 0 bases and 5 bases, with 5 bases remaining between them. The CDR3: CASSYSSYQPQHF. CDR3 in DNA: TGTGCCAGCAGTTACTCTTCTTATCAGCCCCAGCATTTT.

This chain uses TRBV18 with TRBJ1-1, with 7 bases that match TRBD1. Germline V lookup: CDR1 KGHSH, CDR2 LQKENI. The CDR3 is 15 residues long. V lost 3 bases and J lost 3; bases outside the gene matches: 7. CDR3 loop: CASSPPRGLDTEAFF. The CDR3 DNA sequence: TGTGCCAGCTCACCCCCTAGGGGGCTGGACACTGAAGCTTTCTTT.

This clone was found a few times. The chain uses TRBV28 and TRBJ2-7; no clear D. The V and J ends lost 3 bases and 2 bases respectively, with 8 bases between them. Germline V gene sequence: CDR1 MDHEN, CDR2 SYDVKM. The CDR3 runs to 13 residues. The CDR3 region has the DNA TGTGCCAGCAGTTTCGCGGTAACCTACGAGCAGTACTTC. Translating it yields CASSFAVTYEQYF.